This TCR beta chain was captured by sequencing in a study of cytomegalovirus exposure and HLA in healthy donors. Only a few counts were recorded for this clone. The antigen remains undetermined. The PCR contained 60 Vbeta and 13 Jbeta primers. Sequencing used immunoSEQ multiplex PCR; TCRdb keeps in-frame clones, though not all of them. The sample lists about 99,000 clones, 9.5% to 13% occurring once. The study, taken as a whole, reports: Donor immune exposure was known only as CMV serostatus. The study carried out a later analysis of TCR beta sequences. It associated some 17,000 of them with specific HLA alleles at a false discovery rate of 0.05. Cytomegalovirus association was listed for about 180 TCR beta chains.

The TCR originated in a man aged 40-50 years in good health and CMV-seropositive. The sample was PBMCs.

Written as DNA, the CDR3 is TGTGCCAGCAGCAGGGGTGGCGAAAAACTGTTTTTT. It translates to CASSRGGEKLFF. The chain uses TRBV5-5 and TRBJ1-4, with D possibly TRBD1 on 5 matching bases. The CDR3 length is 12 residues. Germline CDR1 SGHKS, CDR2 YYEKEE (reference sequence). V was shortened by 4 bases and J by 8 bases, with 9 bases between the two germline ends.